This is a list of T cell receptor beta chains from one sample in a study of T-cell memory formation after mild COVID-19. TCRdb ran MiXCR on the 5' RACE reads and lists one entry per CDR3 protein. The table lists 150,000 to 200,000 distinct CDR3 sequences, 11% of them singletons. Sequencing was carried out using PBMCs or a T cell subset sorted from them (not recorded which). The receptors stem from a man between 18 and 35 years old who had mild COVID-19 (a few samples of this study predate the infection). Cell type and time point are not known. Each CDR3 is given with its conserved first and last residue. The D gene is left open where the match is weak. Size values are once, few and many counts, or a class for expanded clones, and some rows have none.

v_call	d_call	clone_size	cdr3_aa
TRBV5-6	NA	NA	CASSLSARNQPQHF
TRBV7-2	TRBD1	few	CASSRDRGGQPQHF
TRBV7-2	NA	few	CASSLEYLVRGTDTQYF
TRBV5-1	NA	NA	CASSLEANTGELFF
TRBV5-1	NA	NA	CASSLQQGFRTEAFF
TRBV5-5	NA	NA	CASSPSRAYEQYF
TRBV6-2/TRBV6-3	TRBD2	few	CASRLAGGQDTQYF
TRBV3-1	TRBD1	NA	CASSQTDRGEAFF
TRBV29-1	TRBD1	NA	CSVARGQPTGGYTF
TRBV5-1	TRBD2	many	CASSLAVTGGLTDTQYF
TRBV7-2	TRBD2	NA	CASSFTSGGKETQYF
TRBV10-1	NA	few	CASSPSLGGEQYF
TRBV12-5	NA	few	CASGQDRRDEKLFF
TRBV6-2/TRBV6-3	TRBD1	many	CASSYDLTGEATEAFF
TRBV7-9	NA	once	CASSPATGRGTEAFF
TRBV5-1	TRBD2	NA	CASSPGLLARRETQYF
TRBV29-1	NA	few	CSARRGGGTEAFF
TRBV19	TRBD2	few	CASNEGRDPTDTQYF
TRBV3-1	TRBD2	few	CASSLRLAGTETQYF
TRBV14	NA	few	CASSSGDSSTDTQYF
TRBV12-3/TRBV12-4	TRBD1	few	CASSSTGDYGYTF
TRBV15	TRBD1	few	CATSTQGARGQPQHF
TRBV7-3	TRBD1	NA	CASSPGGRTDTQYF
TRBV20-1	NA	NA	CSAPGSGRTLTPQYF
TRBV5-1	TRBD1	NA	CASSPDTGANTGELFF
TRBV24-1	NA	NA	CATSVHREFAYNEQFF
TRBV1	NA	few	CTSSQPMSYEQYF
TRBV5-1	TRBD1	NA	CASSLAIGQGHEQYF
TRBV4-3	TRBD2	few	CASSRLAAQYYNEQFF
TRBV3-1	TRBD1	few	CASSHYRGADTEAFF
TRBV12-3/TRBV12-4	NA	NA	CASSFGRYNEQFF
TRBV11-3	NA	NA	CASSLSIPTYEQYF
TRBV3-1	TRBD2	few	CASSRGLEQETQYF
TRBV19	NA	NA	CASTANGRAKEETQYF
TRBV12-5	NA	NA	CASERDGQPQHF
TRBV20-1	TRBD1	NA	CSGDRGSPLHF
TRBV10-3	TRBD2	NA	CAIRSSGGENTGELFF
TRBV2	NA	NA	CASSEASVSAQPQHF
TRBV24-1	NA	many	CATSEPTPSANIQYF
TRBV30	NA	NA	CAWSVGEKLFF
TRBV5-1	TRBD1	few	CASSRDSQTYNEQFF
TRBV20-1	NA	NA	CSAKNTLNYGYTF
TRBV6-2/TRBV6-3	NA	NA	CASSPHVAQYF
TRBV12-3/TRBV12-4	NA	few	CASSLGEFQETQYF
TRBV6-2/TRBV6-3	NA	few	CASRGTGINEQFF
TRBV20-1	TRBD1	many	CSANPGQGNQPQHF